Below are 9 T cell receptor beta chains sequenced from a single sample in a study of cytotoxic CD8 clonotypes in ibrutinib-treated CLL. Method: immunoSEQ multiplex PCR; TCRdb's copy keeps in-frame clones and lacks some. Of roughly 150,000 clones listed, less than 85% are singletons. This specimen was PBMCs, taken after 24 months of ibrutinib treatment. The receptors were sampled from a human donor with chronic lymphocytic leukemia.

The chain is built from TRBV18 and TRBJ2-3; tentatively, D is TRBD1 (6 bases). The V gene lost 6 bases and the J gene lost 2 bases, with 15 bases spanning the gap. CDR1 is KGHSH, CDR2 LQKENI, per germline. CDR3 length equals 15 residues. The CDR3, as DNA: TGTGCCAGCTCTCCTGTCAGGACAGTCACAGATACGCAGTATTTT. Translation: CASSPVRTVTDTQYF.

This clone showed up just once. The DNA of the CDR3 is TGTGCCAGCAGCCGAGTGGCTCGCGACCTTTATGGCTACACCTTC. Translating it yields CASSRVARDLYGYTF. V gene TRBV6-6 combines with J gene TRBJ1-2; D gene uncertain. The CDR3 sequence is 15 residues long. Germline-derived CDR1 and CDR2 are MNHNY and SVGAGI (reference sequence). The V and J ends lost 6 bases and 5 bases respectively, with 19 bases between them.

A few counts support this clone. The rearrangement links TRBV23-1 to TRBJ1-1; the match to TRBD1 covers 7 bases. TRBV23-1 is an ORF, and what it does is uncertain. This CDR3 is built from 14 residues. V shed 8 bases, J shed 7 bases, and the junction held 13 bases outside the gene matches. The CDR3, as DNA: TGCGCCAGCGACCGACAGGGCTTCACCGGTGAAGCTTTCTTT. The encoded protein is CASDRQGFTGEAFF.

The rearrangement uses TRBV5-1 and TRBJ2-7; TRBD1 is a possible D gene (8 bases). V lost 0 bases and J 1 base, leaving 17 bases between the germline ends. This CDR3 comprises 17 residues. Germline V gives CDR1 SGHRS, CDR2 YFSETQ. The CDR3 loop is CASSLASTGGASYEQYF. For the CDR3, the DNA is TGCGCCAGCAGCTTGGCCTCTACAGGGGGGGCATCCTACGAGCAGTACTTC. Variable domain in full (rest from reference TRBV5-1 and TRBJ2-7): KAGVTQTPRYLIKTRGQQVTLSCSPISGHRSVSWYQQTPGQGLQFLFEYFSETQRNKGNFPGRFSGRQFSNSRSEMNVSTLELGDSALYLCASSLASTGGASYEQYFGPGTRLTVT.

The chain links TRBV11-2 to TRBJ2-3; maybe TRBD2 (7 bases). With 2 bases removed from V and 5 bases from J, the gap between germline ends came to 26 bases. The CDR3 consists of 19 residues. Germline-derived CDR1 and CDR2 are SGHAT and FQNNGV. This CDR3 reads CASSLRVGGPYSGLDTQYF. The CDR3, as DNA: TGTGCCAGCAGCTTAAGGGTCGGGGGGCCCTATAGCGGATTAGATACGCAGTATTTT.

CDR3 nucleotide sequence: TGTGCCAGCAGCTTAAGGGGTAATAGCGGGCCCACCGGGGAGCTGTTTTTT. Amino acids: CASSLRGNSGPTGELFF. The chain recombines TRBV7-2 with TRBJ2-2; 7 bases match TRBD2. The V and J ends lost 2 bases and 4 bases, in that order; junction bases with no gene match: 10. This CDR3 is 17 amino acids long. Germline V gene sequence: CDR1 SGHTA, CDR2 FQGNSA.

This chain links TRBV4-2 with TRBJ1-6; 9 bases map to TRBD1. The CDR3 loop spans 17 amino acids. CDR1 is LGHNA, CDR2 YNFKEQ, per germline. Trimming cost V 0 bases and J 4 bases; bases outside gene matches: 4. The chain's CDR3 is CASSQDWGQGYNSPLHF. The CDR3 bases are TGTGCCAGCAGCCAAGATTGGGGACAGGGATATAATTCACCCCTCCACTTT.

CDR3 coding DNA: TGTGCCAGTAGTATAGCGGGGGGGAGCACAGATACGCAGTATTTT. It is translated as CASSIAGGSTDTQYF. The chain uses TRBV19 and TRBJ2-3; 8 bases are a match to TRBD2. Germline V gene sequence: CDR1 LNHDA, CDR2 SQIVND (reference sequence). Trimming at V came to 1 base and at J to 0 bases, leaving 0 bases not matched to a gene. The CDR3 length is 15 residues.

This rearrangement joins TRBV6-5 to TRBJ1-4; D remains ambiguous. Germline V gene data show CDR1 as MNHEY and CDR2 as SVGAGI. Trimming removed 2 bases from V and 5 bases from J, with 15 bases in between. The CDR3 length is 16 residues. In nucleotides, the CDR3 is TGTGCCAGCAGTTACGGCCTCGGGCGAGCGAATGAAAAACTGTTTTTT. Protein sequence: CASSYGLGRANEKLFF.